This entry describes one T cell receptor beta chain. The assay was immunoSEQ multiplex PCR, and TCRdb's table has in-frame clones only and misses some. The top ten hold approximately 10% of the sample, which has about 110,000 clones, roughly 84% seen once. The data stem from a study of T cell responses to AZD1222 COVID-19 vaccine. Germline assignment: CDR1 SGHRS and CDR2 YFSETQ. There are 14 residues in the CDR3. J was trimmed by 2 bases and V by 5 bases; bases with no gene match: 4. The sequencing here drew on peripheral blood, taken on day 0 of AZD1222 vaccination. The chain joins TRBV5-1 to TRBJ2-1, with TRBD2 matching over 7 bases. The receptor comes from an adult in good health. The CDR3 loop is CASSSSGAYNEQFF. The CDR3 coding sequence is TGCGCCAGCAGTTCGAGCGGGGCCTACAATGAGCAGTTCTTC.